This T cell receptor beta chain is drawn from a study of shared clonotypes between healthy human individuals. Study conclusions and caveats: Across a handful of donors, naive CD4 shared 5% to 6.5%, naive CD8 around 3.5%, memory CD4 2% to 2.5%, memory CD8 0.35% to 0.5%.

Trimming took 2 bases from V and 5 from J, leaving 21 bases between them. Per the germline V gene, CDR1 is MNHEY and CDR2 is SMNVEV (reference sequence). CDR3 length: 17 amino acids. As regards this clone: Antigen unknown.

Sequencing was performed with immunoSEQ multiplex PCR; in TCRdb, only in-frame clones are kept and a portion is missing. The data hold some 2,000,000 clones, with about 95% observed a single time. Terminally differentiated effector memory CD45RA+ cells were excluded from the naive CD8 cells, which were CD45RO-negative and positively selected for CCR7. There were no recent acute infections or vaccinations among the donors, who were healthy HIV-negative adults. Material for sequencing was naive CD8+ T cells sorted from blood. The chain recombines TRBV27 with TRBJ1-2; D gene uncertain. The receptor comes from a man aged 18 to 29 in good health. Here the CDR3 DNA reads TGTGCCAGCAGTTTAATCGGGGTTCAAGGTCTGAATTATGGCTACACCTTC. Residues: CASSLIGVQGLNYGYTF.